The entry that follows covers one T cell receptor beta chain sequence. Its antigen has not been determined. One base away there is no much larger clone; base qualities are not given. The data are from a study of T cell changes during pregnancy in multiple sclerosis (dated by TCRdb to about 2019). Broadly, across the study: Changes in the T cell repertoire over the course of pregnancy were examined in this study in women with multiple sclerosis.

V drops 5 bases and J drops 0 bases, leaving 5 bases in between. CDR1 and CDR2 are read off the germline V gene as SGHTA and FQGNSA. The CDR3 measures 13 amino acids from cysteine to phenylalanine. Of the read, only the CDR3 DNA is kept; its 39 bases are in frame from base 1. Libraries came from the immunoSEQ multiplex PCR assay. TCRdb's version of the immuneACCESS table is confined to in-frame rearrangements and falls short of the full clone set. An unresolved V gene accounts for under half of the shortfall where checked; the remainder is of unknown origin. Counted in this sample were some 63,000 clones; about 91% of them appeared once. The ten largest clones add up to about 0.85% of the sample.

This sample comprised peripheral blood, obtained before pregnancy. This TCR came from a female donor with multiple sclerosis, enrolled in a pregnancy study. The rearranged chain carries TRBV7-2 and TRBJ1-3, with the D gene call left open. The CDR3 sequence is CASSTSSGNTIYF. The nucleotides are TGTGCCAGCAGCACTTCCTCTGGAAACACCATATATTTT.